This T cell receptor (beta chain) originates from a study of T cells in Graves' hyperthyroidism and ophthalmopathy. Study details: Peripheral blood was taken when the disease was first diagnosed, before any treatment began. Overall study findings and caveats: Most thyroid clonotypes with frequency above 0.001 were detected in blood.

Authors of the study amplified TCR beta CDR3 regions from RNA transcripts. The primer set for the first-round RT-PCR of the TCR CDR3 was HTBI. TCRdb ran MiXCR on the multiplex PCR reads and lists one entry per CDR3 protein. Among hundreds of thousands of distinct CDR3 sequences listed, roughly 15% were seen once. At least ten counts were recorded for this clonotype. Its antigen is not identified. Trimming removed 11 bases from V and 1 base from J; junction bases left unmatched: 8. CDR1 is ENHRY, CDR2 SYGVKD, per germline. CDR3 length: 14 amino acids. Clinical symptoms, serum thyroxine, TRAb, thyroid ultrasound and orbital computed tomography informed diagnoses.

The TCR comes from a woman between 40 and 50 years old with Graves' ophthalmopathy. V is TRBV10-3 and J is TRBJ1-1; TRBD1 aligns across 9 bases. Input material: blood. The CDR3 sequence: CAVGTGWGNTEAFF. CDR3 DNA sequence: TGTGCCGTTGGGACAGGGTGGGGGAACACTGAAGCTTTCTTT.